These T cell receptor beta chains were read from a single sample in a study of regulatory T cells in long-lasting Graves disease. TCRdb called the multiplex PCR reads again in MiXCR, with one record for every CDR3 protein. Here the sample spans about 540,000 distinct CDR3 sequences, approximately 13% being singletons. In addition, the sample was reused for a study of T cells in Graves' hyperthyroidism and ophthalmopathy.

The source material was peripheral blood mononuclear cells (PBMCs), sampled at new diagnosis, from a patient treated with antithyroid drugs. Receptors originate from a man aged 30 to 45 with Graves disease. Each CDR3 is given with its conserved first and last residue. The D gene is left open where the match is weak. Clone sizes are given selectively: once, few, many, or a class where the clone is expanded.

J gene	D gene	V gene	clone size	CDR3 protein	CDR3 DNA
TRBJ2-5	TRBD1	TRBV7-6	few	CASSLAPHTGTGGETQYF	TGTGCCAGCAGCTTAGCGCCTCACACCGGGACAGGTGGAGAGACCCAGTACTTC
TRBJ1-1	.	TRBV11-2	.	CASSLRSGLGNTEAFF	TGTGCCAGCAGCTTAAGGTCAGGGCTAGGGAACACTGAAGCTTTCTTT
TRBJ2-7	.	TRBV2	.	CASSGGDHLF	TGTGCCAGCAGTGGTGGGGATCACCTTTTC
TRBJ1-2	.	TRBV14	.	CASSQGGSGDPYGYTF	TGTGCCAGCAGCCAGGGTGGGTCAGGCGATCCCTATGGCTACACCTTC
TRBJ1-2	.	TRBV13	few	CASSSPSSRGRYGYTF	TGTGCCAGCAGCTCCCCCTCCTCCAGGGGCCGCTATGGCTACACCTTC
TRBJ2-1	.	TRBV19	.	CASSIARDEQFF	TGTGCCAGTAGTATTGCGCGGGATGAGCAGTTCTTC
TRBJ1-4	.	TRBV29-1	.	CSAEATNEKLFF	TGCAGCGCCGAGGCAACTAATGAAAAACTGTTTTTT
TRBJ2-3	TRBD2	TRBV27	many	CASSLHGRASTDTQYF	TGTGCCAGCAGTTTACATGGGAGGGCTTCCACAGATACGCAGTATTTT
TRBJ2-7	TRBD1	TRBV5-1	many	CASSAGTGYEQYF	TGTGCCAGCAGTGCCGGGACAGGCTACGAGCAGTACTTC
TRBJ2-1	.	TRBV7-2	many	CASSLGASSYNEQFF	TGTGCCAGCAGCTTGGGCGCAAGCTCCTACAATGAGCAGTTCTTC
TRBJ1-5	TRBD1	TRBV20-1	many	CSARGQAHQPQHF	TGCAGTGCTAGGGGACAGGCACATCAGCCCCAGCATTTT
TRBJ1-3	TRBD1	TRBV12-3/TRBV12-4	.	CASSPDRGLHTIYF	TGTGCCAGCAGTCCCGACAGGGGGCTACACACCATATATTTT
TRBJ2-2	.	TRBV5-1	many	CASSARSPGTGELFF	TGCGCCAGCAGCGCCCGTTCTCCAGGGACCGGGGAGCTGTTTTTT
TRBJ2-3	.	TRBV4-2	few	CASSQDFPSTDTQYF	TGTGCCAGCAGCCAAGATTTTCCTAGCACGGATACGCAGTATTTT
TRBJ1-5	TRBD1	TRBV20-1	many	CSAGDRRAGSNQPQHF	TGCAGTGCTGGGGACAGGAGAGCCGGTAGCAATCAGCCCCAGCATTTT
TRBJ2-5	.	TRBV18	few	CASSPPGQRETQYF	TGTGCCAGCTCACCACCGGGGCAGAGAGAGACCCAGTACTTC
TRBJ1-1	.	TRBV20-1	.	CSARRGGTNTEAFF	TGCAGTGCTAGAAGGGGGGGTACGAACACTGAAGCTTTCTTT
TRBJ1-1	TRBD1	TRBV12-3/TRBV12-4	many	CASRQDRVSTEAFF	TGTGCCAGCAGGCAGGACAGGGTGAGCACTGAAGCTTTCTTT
TRBJ1-5	.	TRBV5-1	few	CASSLEGRDQPQHF	TGCGCCAGCAGCTTAGAGGGAAGGGATCAGCCCCAGCATTTT
TRBJ2-3	.	TRBV10-3	few	CAISESIRSTDTQYF	TGTGCCATCAGTGAGTCGATACGCAGCACAGATACGCAGTATTTT
TRBJ2-1	TRBD2	TRBV7-9	few	CASSPISGAYNEQFF	TGTGCCAGCAGCCCGATAAGCGGGGCCTACAATGAGCAGTTCTTC
TRBJ2-3	TRBD2	TRBV6-1	.	CASSQISGRGDTQYF	TGTGCCAGCAGTCAGATTAGCGGGAGAGGAGATACGCAGTATTTT
TRBJ2-7	TRBD2	TRBV6-5	.	CASSYGGSFGEQYF	TGTGCCAGCAGTTACGGCGGGAGCTTCGGGGAGCAGTACTTC
TRBJ2-7	.	TRBV20-1	many	CSARDLGNEQYF	TGCAGTGCTAGAGATCTTGGGAACGAGCAGTACTTC
TRBJ2-2	TRBD2	TRBV6-2/TRBV6-3	many	CASSQTSANTGELFF	TGTGCCAGCAGCCAAACTAGCGCGAACACCGGGGAGCTGTTTTTT
TRBJ2-2	TRBD1	TRBV12-3/TRBV12-4	many	CASRWTGSYSGELFF	TGTGCCAGCCGTTGGACAGGGAGTTATTCGGGGGAGCTGTTTTTT
TRBJ1-2	.	TRBV29-1	many	CSVRTGFDYYGYTF	TGCAGCGTTCGAACAGGGTTTGATTACTATGGCTACACCTTC
TRBJ2-5	TRBD2	TRBV2	.	CASSEATSGYGMGEQETQYF	TGTGCCAGCAGTGAAGCGACTAGCGGGTATGGCATGGGGGAGCAAGAGACCCAGTACTTC
TRBJ2-5	.	TRBV10-3	.	CATASGSETQYF	TGTGCCACCGCTTCAGGGTCAGAGACCCAGTACTTC
TRBJ1-1	.	TRBV27	many	CASSLWQGDGAFF	TGTGCCAGCAGTTTATGGCAGGGCGACGGAGCTTTCTTT
TRBJ2-1	TRBD2	TRBV5-1	.	CASSSSREDNEQFF	TGCGCCAGCAGTAGCTCGCGGGAGGACAATGAGCAGTTCTTC
TRBJ2-6	.	TRBV6-2/TRBV6-3	many	CASSYGQTRASGANVLTF	TGTGCCAGCAGTTACGGACAGACGAGGGCCTCTGGGGCCAACGTCCTGACTTTC
TRBJ1-3	.	TRBV10-2	.	CASSAVPTGNTIYF	TGCGCCAGCAGTGCAGTTCCGACAGGAAACACCATATATTTT
TRBJ1-2	.	TRBV4-1	.	CASSQVRQDGYTF	TGCGCCAGCAGCCAAGTGCGGCAGGATGGCTACACCTTC
TRBJ1-2	.	TRBV12-3/TRBV12-4	many	CASSLRRGPTFDGYTF	TGTGCCAGCAGTTTAAGGCGGGGACCGACCTTCGATGGCTACACCTTC
TRBJ1-1	.	TRBV4-1	.	CASSQVGSSEITEAFF	TGCGCCAGCAGCCAAGTGGGCAGTTCTGAGATCACTGAAGCTTTCTTT
TRBJ2-1	.	TRBV12-3/TRBV12-4	few	CASSLGFSANNEQFF	TGTGCCAGCAGTTTAGGCTTTAGCGCCAACAATGAGCAGTTCTTC
TRBJ1-2	TRBD1	TRBV27	many	CASSLSPGGKDGYTF	TGTGCCAGCAGTTTATCGCCAGGGGGAAAAGACGGCTACACCTTC
TRBJ2-1	TRBD2	TRBV29-1	few	CSVEGGLAGGKQFF	TGCAGCGTTGAAGGGGGGCTAGCGGGAGGTAAGCAGTTCTTC
TRBJ2-5	TRBD2	TRBV5-1	.	CASSYSSGGEETQYF	TGCGCCAGCAGCTATTCTAGCGGGGGGGAGGAGACCCAGTACTTC
TRBJ1-1	TRBD1	TRBV29-1	many	CSVGDRAVTEAFF	TGCAGCGTGGGTGACAGGGCGGTCACTGAAGCTTTCTTT
TRBJ2-5	TRBD1	TRBV7-9	few	CASSLTGMKETQYF	TGTGCCAGCAGCTTGACAGGGATGAAAGAGACCCAGTACTTC
TRBJ1-1	.	TRBV7-9	many	CASRPMMGGLNEAFF	TGTGCCAGCAGGCCGATGATGGGGGGACTGAATGAAGCTTTCTTT
TRBJ2-1	TRBD2	TRBV24-1	many	CATSDPGLAGFEQFF	TGTGCCACCAGTGACCCAGGACTAGCGGGTTTTGAGCAGTTCTTC
TRBJ2-2	TRBD1	TRBV24-1	.	CATSDPGQGAGELFF	TGTGCCACCAGTGACCCCGGACAGGGCGCCGGGGAGCTGTTTTTT
TRBJ1-6	.	TRBV2	few	CASAGPEGSPLHF	TGTGCCAGCGCCGGGCCTGAAGGGAGTCCCCTCCACTTT